A single sample gave rise to the 21 T cell receptor beta chains below, sequenced in a study of cytomegalovirus exposure and HLA in healthy donors (dated 2017 in TCRdb). The library was produced with the immunoSEQ multiplex PCR assay. TCRdb limited this immuneACCESS table to in-frame rearrangements with V and J called. A share of clones is missing; checked studies link under half to unresolved V genes, and the rest is unexplained. The sample has about 280,000 clones on record, 85% to 90% of them singletons. In total, the top ten clones hold about 0.9% of the sample. The sequenced sample consisted of PBMCs. The receptors were gathered from a woman aged 18-30 years in good health and CMV-seronegative.

This clone was counted once. The gene calls are TRBV7-2 and TRBJ2-2, with TRBD2 identical over 9 bases. The junction had 7 bases not matched to a gene; V was cut back by 2 bases and J by 6 bases. The CDR3 has 16 amino acids. Germline lookup yields CDR1 SGHTA and CDR2 FQGNSA. CDR3 sequence (DNA): TGTGCCAGCAGCTTAAGGGCGGGAGGGCCCTCCGGGGAGCTGTTTTTT. Its translation is CASSLRAGGPSGELFF.

V and J are TRBV6-5 and TRBJ1-4; D remains unclear. The length of the CDR3 is 15 residues. Germline-derived CDR1 and CDR2 are MNHEY and SVGAGI. The V and J ends lost 0 bases and 8 bases respectively, with 13 bases between them. CDR3 in DNA: TGTGCCAGCAGTTACTCGATCGGGAGGAGCGAAAAACTGTTTTTT. This translates into CASSYSIGRSEKLFF.

V usage is TRBV6-5 and J usage is TRBJ2-7; 7 bases are shared with TRBD1. With V trimmed by 6 bases and J by 2 bases, 10 bases remained unmatched. The CDR3 spans 15 residues. Germline CDR1 MNHEY, CDR2 SVGAGI. The DNA for the CDR3 is TGTGCCAGCAGCGCCCACAGGGGAAGGACCTACGAGCAGTACTTC. Translation gives CASSAHRGRTYEQYF.

This clone was seen more than once but under ten times. The V gene is TRBV6-5, the J gene TRBJ2-1; 10 bases are shared with TRBD2. The germline V gene has CDR1 MNHEY and CDR2 SVGAGI. There are 15 residues in the CDR3. Unmatched junction bases numbered 10, after V lost 5 bases and J lost 9 bases. The CDR3 region has the DNA TGTGCCAGCAGTCGAGAAGCGGGAGGGCCGCTTGAGCAGTTCTTC. Protein product: CASSREAGGPLEQFF.

The chain employs TRBV2 and TRBJ2-7; TRBD2 agrees at 12 bases. CDR1 SNHLY and CDR2 FYNNEI come from the germline V gene. The CDR3 consists of 18 residues. Trimming at V came to 2 bases and at J to 2 bases, leaving 10 bases not matched to a gene. The CDR3 DNA follows: TGTGCCAGCAGTGAACAAGCGCCGGGACTAGCGGGCCCCTACGAGCAGTACTTC. Its translation: CASSEQAPGLAGPYEQYF. Drawing the rest from reference TRBV2 and TRBJ2-7, the complete variable domain is EPEVTQTPSHQVTQMGQEVILRCVPISNHLYFYWYRQILGQKVEFLVSFYNNEISEKSEIFDDQFSVERPDGSNFTLKIRSTKLEDSAMYFCASSEQAPGLAGPYEQYFGPGTRLTVT.

The chain couples TRBV11-2 to TRBJ2-3; D is undetermined. Per germline, CDR1 SGHAT and CDR2 FQNNGV. The V end was cut by 5 bases, the J end by 1 base, with 7 bases between. This CDR3 is 13 amino acids long. Written as DNA, the CDR3 is TGTGCCAGCAGCCGACGGGGCACAGATACGCAGTATTTT. Protein: CASSRRGTDTQYF.

The chain is built from TRBV6-5 and TRBJ2-1; D remains unclear. V lost 1 base, J lost 8 bases, and 12 bases lay in between. The CDR3 covers 14 residues. CDR1 is MNHEY and CDR2 is SVGAGI in the germline V gene. DNA for the CDR3: TGTGCCAGCAGTTACTACTTTCGGGTAGATGAGCAGTTCTTC. Its translation: CASSYYFRVDEQFF.

Only a few counts were recorded for this clone. J is TRBJ1-5 and V is TRBV6-1, with a tentative D call TRBD1 (5 bases). Germline-derived CDR1 and CDR2 are MNHNS and SASEGT. V was trimmed by 4 bases and J by 5 bases, leaving 12 bases between them. The CDR3 is 14 residues long. CDR3 amino acids: CASSGDRVYQPQHF. CDR3 DNA sequence: TGTGCCAGCAGTGGAGACAGAGTTTATCAGCCCCAGCATTTT.

The rearrangement uses TRBV6-4 and TRBJ1-4; 8 bases are shared with TRBD1. The V gene end was trimmed by 3 bases and the J gene end by 6 bases; junction bases not matched to a gene: 9. The CDR3 has 16 residues. CDR1 and CDR2 from the germline V gene are MRHNA and SNTAGT. CDR3 residues: CASSEYRTGKDEKLFF. Here the CDR3 DNA reads TGTGCCAGCAGTGAATACCGGACAGGGAAAGATGAAAAACTGTTTTTT.

The CDR3 DNA sequence: TGCAGCGTTGAATTACAGGGGGCGCGGAATGAGCAGTTCTTC. It encodes CSVELQGARNEQFF. J is TRBJ2-1 and V is TRBV29-1; 9 positions agree with TRBD1. J lost 7 bases, V lost 2 bases, and 6 bases had no gene match. Germline loops: CDR1 SQVTM, CDR2 ANQGSEA. The CDR3 runs to 14 residues.

This clone was seen just once. This chain joins TRBV27 and TRBJ1-6, with D possibly being TRBD1 (6 bases). The CDR3 sequence is 18 residues long. Germline V gene data show CDR1 as MNHEY and CDR2 as SMNVEV (reference sequence). V was pared by 0 bases and J by 6 bases, with 18 bases between. The CDR3 reads CASSLSPAGGALNSPLHF. The CDR3 DNA is TGTGCCAGCAGTTTATCACCAGCTGGGGGGGCCCTTAATTCACCCCTCCACTTT.

This clone was seen only once. CDR3 bases: TGTGCCACCGCGACAGGGGCTGGGGCCAACGTCCTGACTTTC. Translated: CATATGAGANVLTF. This chain links TRBV19 with TRBJ2-6, with 8 positions matching TRBD1. CDR3 length equals 14 residues. Per germline, CDR1 LNHDA and CDR2 SQIVND (reference sequence). The junction had 4 bases not matched to a gene; V was cut back by 10 bases and J by 2 bases. Using reference TRBV19 and TRBJ2-6 for the parts outside the CDR3, the full variable domain is DGGITQSPKYLFRKEGQNVTLSCEQNLNHDAMYWYRQDPGQGLRLIYYSQIVNDFQKGDIAEGYSVSREKKESFPLTVTSAQKNPTAFYLCATATGAGANVLTFGAGSRLTVL.

About this clone itself: In the same sample, other DNA sequences code for this CDR3. The chain couples TRBV5-1 to TRBJ2-5; 7 nucleotides agree with TRBD1. The CDR3 loop spans 14 amino acids. With 0 bases clipped from V and 5 bases from J, the junction kept 4 bases outside the gene matches. Germline V gene lookup returns CDR1 SGHRS and CDR2 YFSETQ. CDR3 sequence reads: CASSLGQGRETQYF. The CDR3 coding sequence is TGCGCCAGCAGCTTGGGACAGGGTAGGGAGACCCAGTACTTC.

The chain employs TRBV27 and TRBJ2-7; D ambiguous. V was pared by 6 bases and J by 5 bases, with 23 bases between. Germline loops: CDR1 MNHEY, CDR2 SMNVEV (reference sequence). This CDR3 region has 16 residues. The CDR3 spells CASRSVEVSDSHEQYF. CDR3 coding DNA: TGTGCCAGCAGATCAGTCGAGGTAAGCGATTCCCACGAGCAGTACTTC.

The V gene is TRBV28, the J gene TRBJ2-7; 10 bases agree with TRBD1. The junction had 14 bases not matched to a gene; V was cut back by 6 bases and J by 3 bases. The CDR3 sequence is 17 residues long. Per germline, CDR1 MDHEN and CDR2 SYDVKM. CDR3 residues: CASSPLVGGTGVYEQYF. The DNA for the CDR3 is TGTGCCAGCAGCCCCCTCGTGGGGGGGACAGGGGTCTACGAGCAGTACTTC.

The chain employs TRBV5-4 and TRBJ1-5; 8 positions match TRBD1. Germline lookup yields CDR1 SGHNT and CDR2 YYREEE (reference sequence). This CDR3 is 18 amino acids long. Trimming removed 2 bases from V and 0 bases from J; junction bases left unmatched: 10. CDR3 region: CASSFSGTGGYSNQPQHF. CDR3 DNA sequence: TGTGCCAGCAGCTTCTCCGGGACAGGCGGCTATAGCAATCAGCCCCAGCATTTT.

The chain couples TRBV14 to TRBJ2-5; 9 positions agree with TRBD1. Germline V CDR1 and CDR2: SGHDN, FVKESK. The CDR3 loop spans 15 amino acids. J was trimmed by 5 bases and V by 3 bases; bases with no gene match: 7. CDR3 bases: TGTGCCAGCAGCCAGGACAGGGGAATTGTCGAGACCCAGTACTTC. Encoded protein: CASSQDRGIVETQYF.

V gene TRBV29-1 combines with J gene TRBJ1-1; 7 positions agree with TRBD1. The J segment lost 0 bases and the V segment lost 5 bases, leaving 12 bases of the junction unmatched. There are 16 residues in the CDR3. Germline CDR1 and CDR2: SQVTM and ANQGSEA. The CDR3 region has the DNA TGCAGCGTTCCGAAGGGGGCAGGGGTTATGAACACTGAAGCTTTCTTT. Protein product: CSVPKGAGVMNTEAFF.

This sequence joins TRBV27 and TRBJ2-4; D ambiguous. The CDR3 runs to 13 residues. Per the germline V gene, CDR1 is MNHEY and CDR2 is SMNVEV (reference sequence). The V end was cut by 7 bases, the J end by 0 bases, with 7 bases between. The DNA of the CDR3 is TGTGCCAGCAAGAGTATAGCCAAAAACATTCAGTACTTC. Translation: CASKSIAKNIQYF.

The sample holds one count of this clone. Here the CDR3 reads CASRGQLNTEAFF. Here the CDR3 DNA reads TGTGCCAGCCGAGGACAGCTGAACACTGAAGCTTTCTTT. This chain connects TRBV18 to TRBJ1-1; tentative D call: TRBD1 (6 bases). Deletions cut 8 bases from V and 0 bases from J, with 10 bases between. Germline CDR1 KGHSH, CDR2 LQKENI. This CDR3 comprises 13 residues.

The CDR3 sequence is CASSVVSNYNEQFF. The CDR3 DNA is TGTGCCAGCTCCGTAGTTAGTAATTACAATGAGCAGTTCTTC. The chain couples TRBV9 to TRBJ2-1; D is unresolved. Trimming pared 7 bases from V and 4 bases from J, leaving 15 bases between. CDR3 length: 14 amino acids. Germline loops: CDR1 SGDLS, CDR2 YYNGEE.